This T cell receptor beta chain originates from a study of CD8 T cells in Susac syndrome. RNA amounts of roughly 0.45 to 1 ug underwent reverse transcription with random hexamers. The CDR3 of TCR beta was amplified by immunoSEQ multiplex PCR across 54 Vbeta and 13 Jbeta. In TCRdb, the immunoSEQ multiplex PCR reads were re-called with MiXCR into one record per CDR3 protein. This sample yields roughly 190,000 distinct CDR3 sequences, of which approximately 94% are seen a single time; 0.08% to 0.11% belongs to the top ten. Germline CDR1 and CDR2: DFQATT and SNEGSKA (reference sequence). This CDR3 has 13 amino acids. V trimming: 1 base; J trimming: 8 bases; junction bases outside the gene matches: 7. TEMRA cells were FACS-enriched and CD8+ and CD4+ T cells negatively isolated.

This TCR derives from a human donor in good health. The specimen sequenced was CD4+ T cells from PBMCs. The V and J genes are TRBV20-1 and TRBJ1-1; 7 bases are shared with TRBD1. CDR3 sequence reads: CSARVRDSTEAFF. CDR3 nucleotides: TGCAGTGCTAGAGTCCGGGACAGCACCGAAGCTTTCTTT.